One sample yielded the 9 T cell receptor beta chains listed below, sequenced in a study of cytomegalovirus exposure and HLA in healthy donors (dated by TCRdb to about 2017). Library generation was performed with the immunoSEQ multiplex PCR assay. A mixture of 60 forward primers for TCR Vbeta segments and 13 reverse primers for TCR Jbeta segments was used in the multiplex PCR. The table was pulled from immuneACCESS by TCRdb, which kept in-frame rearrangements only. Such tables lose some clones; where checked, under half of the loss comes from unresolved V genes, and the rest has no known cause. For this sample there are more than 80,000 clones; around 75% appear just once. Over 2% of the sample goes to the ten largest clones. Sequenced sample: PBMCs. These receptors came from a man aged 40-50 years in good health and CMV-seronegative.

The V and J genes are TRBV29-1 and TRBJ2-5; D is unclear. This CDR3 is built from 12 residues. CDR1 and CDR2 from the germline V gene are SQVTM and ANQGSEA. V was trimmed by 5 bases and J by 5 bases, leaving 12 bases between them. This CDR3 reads CSVIRGGETQYF. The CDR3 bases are TGCAGCGTTATTCGTGGCGGCGAGACCCAGTACTTC.

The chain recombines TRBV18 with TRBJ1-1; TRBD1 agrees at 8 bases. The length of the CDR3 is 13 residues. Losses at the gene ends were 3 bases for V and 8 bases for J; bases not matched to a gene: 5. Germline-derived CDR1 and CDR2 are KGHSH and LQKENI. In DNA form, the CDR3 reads TGTGCCAGCTCACCGGACCGGGACAGGGAAGCTTTCTTT. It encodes CASSPDRDREAFF.

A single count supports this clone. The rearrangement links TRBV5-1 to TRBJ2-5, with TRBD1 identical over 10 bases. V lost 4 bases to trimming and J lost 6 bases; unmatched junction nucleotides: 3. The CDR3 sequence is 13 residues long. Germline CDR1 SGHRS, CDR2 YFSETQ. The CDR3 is CASSMDRGKTQYF. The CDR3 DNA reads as TGCGCCAGCAGCATGGACAGGGGGAAGACCCAGTACTTC.

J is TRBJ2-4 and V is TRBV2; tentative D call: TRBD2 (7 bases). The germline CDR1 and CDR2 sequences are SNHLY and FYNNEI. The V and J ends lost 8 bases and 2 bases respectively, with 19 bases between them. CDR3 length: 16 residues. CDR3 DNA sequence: TGTGCCAGCGGTAGACAGTTGGGGGGGCCCAAAAACATTCAGTACTTC. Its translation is CASGRQLGGPKNIQYF.

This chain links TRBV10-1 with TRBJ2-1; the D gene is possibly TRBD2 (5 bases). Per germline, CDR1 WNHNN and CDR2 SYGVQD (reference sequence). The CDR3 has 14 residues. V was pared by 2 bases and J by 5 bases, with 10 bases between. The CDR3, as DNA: TGCGCCAGCAGTGAGACGGGGTCGAACAATGAGCAGTTCTTC. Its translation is CASSETGSNNEQFF.

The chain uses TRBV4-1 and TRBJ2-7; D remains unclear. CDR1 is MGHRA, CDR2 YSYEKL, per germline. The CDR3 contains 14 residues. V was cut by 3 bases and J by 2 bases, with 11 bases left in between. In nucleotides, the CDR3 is TGCGCCAGCAGCCAGAGCGTCCCACCCTACGAGCAGTACTTC. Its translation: CASSQSVPPYEQYF.

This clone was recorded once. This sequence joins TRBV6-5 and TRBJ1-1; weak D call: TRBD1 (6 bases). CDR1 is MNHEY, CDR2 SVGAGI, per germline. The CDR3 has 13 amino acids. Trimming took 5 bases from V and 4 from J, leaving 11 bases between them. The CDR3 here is CASSEAGATEAFF. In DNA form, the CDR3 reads TGTGCCAGCAGTGAGGCAGGGGCCACTGAAGCTTTCTTT.

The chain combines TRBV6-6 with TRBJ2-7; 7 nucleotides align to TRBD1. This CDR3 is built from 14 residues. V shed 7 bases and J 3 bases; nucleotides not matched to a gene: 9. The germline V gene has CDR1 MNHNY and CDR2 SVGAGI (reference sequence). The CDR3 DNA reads TGTGCCAGCAAGCCCGGGACAGATCTCTACGAGCAGTACTTC. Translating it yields CASKPGTDLYEQYF.

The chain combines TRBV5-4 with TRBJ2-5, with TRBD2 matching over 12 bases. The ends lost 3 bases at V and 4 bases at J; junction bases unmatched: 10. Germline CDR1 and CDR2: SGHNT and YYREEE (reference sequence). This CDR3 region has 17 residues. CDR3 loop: CASSSSGGASRRETQYF. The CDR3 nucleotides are TGTGCCAGCAGCTCTAGCGGGGGGGCCAGTAGGCGAGAGACCCAGTACTTC. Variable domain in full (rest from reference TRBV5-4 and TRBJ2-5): ETGVTQSPTHLIKTRGQQVTLRCSSQSGHNTVSWYQQALGQGPQFIFQYYREEENGRGNFPPRFSGLQFPNYSSELNVNALELDDSALYLCASSSSGGASRRETQYFGPGTRLLVL.